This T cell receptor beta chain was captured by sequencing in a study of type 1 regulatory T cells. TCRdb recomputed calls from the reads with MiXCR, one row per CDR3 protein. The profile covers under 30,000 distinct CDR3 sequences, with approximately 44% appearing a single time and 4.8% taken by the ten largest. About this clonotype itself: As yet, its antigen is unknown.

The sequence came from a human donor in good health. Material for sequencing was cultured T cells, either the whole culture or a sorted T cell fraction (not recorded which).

In DNA, the CDR3 is TGTGCCAGCAGCCAAGGTCGAACAACCTACGAGCAGTACTTC. Its protein product is CASSQGRTTYEQYF. The chain joins TRBV3-1 to TRBJ2-7; D is undetermined. Germline V gives CDR1 LGHDT, CDR2 YNNKEL (reference sequence). Deletions cut 1 base from V and 2 bases from J, with 9 bases between. The CDR3 runs 14 residues.